These T cell receptor beta chains were read from a single sample in a study of lung T cells in sarcoidosis with Löfgren's syndrome. TCRdb reprocessed the reads via MiXCR and lists one record per CDR3 protein. The sample carries tens of thousands of distinct CDR3 sequences, less than 25% recorded once. The sequencing input was CD4+ T cells from PBMCs. These receptor sequences come from a human donor with sarcoidosis (Löfgren's syndrome or another form), or a control subject (not recorded which). CDR3s include the opening cysteine and the closing phenylalanine or tryptophan. Fields, in order: J gene, V gene, clone size, D gene, CDR3 protein, CDR3 DNA. D genes are given only for firm matches. Expanded clones get a size class; other rows say once, few or many, or leave the size out.

TRBJ1-1,TRBV14,NA,NA,CASSLVTVPNTEAFF,TGTGCCAGCAGCCTTGTCACGGTCCCGAACACTGAAGCTTTCTTT
TRBJ2-1,TRBV7-9,NA,NA,CASRKQARRVTGSLNEQFF,TGTGCCAGCCGCAAACAGGCCCGGAGGGTAACGGGAAGCTTAAATGAGCAGTTCTTC
TRBJ2-1,TRBV5-5,NA,NA,CASSLEPVHEQSF,TGTGCCAGCAGCTTGGAGCCAGTACATGAGCAGTCCTTC
TRBJ1-2,TRBV7-2,many,NA,CASSSSIGGGYTF,TGTGCCAGCAGCTCATCAATCGGGGGTGGCTACACCTTC
TRBJ1-4,TRBV4-1,few,NA,CASSQVQGNEKLFF,TGCGCCAGCAGCCAAGTACAGGGTAATGAAAAACTGTTTTTT
TRBJ1-2,TRBV7-2,NA,TRBD1,CASSHDRGRSGYTF,TGTGCCAGCAGCCACGACAGGGGGAGGAGTGGCTACACCTTC
TRBJ2-1,TRBV18,NA,TRBD2,CASSPSGGGEQFF,TGTGCCAGCTCACCATCGGGCGGGGGGGAGCAGTTCTTC
TRBJ2-7,TRBV27,few,NA,CASGKYEQYF,TGTGCCAGCGGGAAATACGAGCAGTACTTC
TRBJ1-2,TRBV6-1,many,NA,CASQQPGQYGYTF,TGTGCCAGCCAACAACCGGGACAATATGGCTACACCTTC
TRBJ2-1,TRBV3-1,NA,NA,CASSQELTYYNEQFF,TGTGCCAGCAGCCAAGAATTGACTTACTACAATGAGCAGTTCTTC
TRBJ2-7,TRBV25-1,many,NA,CASATGWSEQYF,TGTGCCAGTGCGACAGGTTGGAGCGAGCAGTACTTC
TRBJ2-7,TRBV19,NA,TRBD1,CASSITPGQGTYEQYF,TGTGCCAGTAGTATAACTCCGGGACAGGGGACCTACGAGCAGTACTTC
TRBJ2-4,TRBV18,many,NA,CASSPVPGSKNIQYF,TGTGCCAGCTCACCGGTCCCGGGATCCAAAAACATTCAGTACTTC
TRBJ1-1,TRBV20-1,many,NA,CSASTRQGLKAEAFF,TGCAGTGCTAGTACCCGCCAGGGACTAAAGGCTGAAGCTTTCTTT
TRBJ1-2,TRBV25-1,NA,NA,CASSEYGGASGYTF,TGTGCCAGCAGTGAATATGGGGGCGCGAGTGGCTACACCTTC
TRBJ1-5,TRBV2,NA,NA,CASSEGGYSNQPQHF,TGTGCCAGCAGTGAAGGGGGATATAGCAATCAGCCCCAGCATTTT
TRBJ2-1,TRBV27,many,TRBD2,CASSPSGGLAGVVYNEQFF,TGTGCCAGCAGCCCTAGTGGGGGACTAGCGGGAGTCGTCTACAATGAGCAGTTCTTC
TRBJ1-6,TRBV28,NA,NA,CASSAWGPTSPLHF,TGTGCCAGCAGTGCCTGGGGCCCTACCTCACCCCTCCACTTT
TRBJ1-5,TRBV28,many,NA,CASSLRQGVGQPQHF,TGTGCCAGCAGTTTAAGGCAAGGGGTGGGTCAGCCCCAGCATTTT
TRBJ2-3,TRBV7-2,few,NA,CASSTEGGQRDTQYF,TGTGCCAGCAGTACCGAGGGTGGGCAGCGAGATACGCAGTATTTT
TRBJ2-3,TRBV20-1,NA,TRBD1,CSASPPGQDGRVNTQYF,TGCAGTGCTAGCCCACCGGGACAGGATGGTCGGGTTAATACGCAGTATTTT
TRBJ2-3,TRBV6-1,many,NA,CASKSTKARTDTQYF,TGTGCCAGCAAGAGTACGAAGGCTCGCACAGATACGCAGTATTTT
TRBJ1-1,TRBV18,few,NA,CASSPILTTGEAFF,TGTGCCAGCTCACCCATACTGACGACGGGTGAAGCTTTCTTT
TRBJ1-1,TRBV28,many,NA,CASSPTGRSEAFF,TGTGCCAGCAGCCCCACAGGGAGGTCTGAAGCTTTCTTT
TRBJ1-4,TRBV29-1,NA,TRBD1,CGVARQGTGEKLFF,TGCGGCGTCGCCCGACAGGGGACGGGTGAAAAACTGTTTTTT
TRBJ1-5,TRBV7-9,few,NA,CASDLAGGNQPQHF,TGTGCCAGCGACCTGGCCGGGGGCAATCAGCCCCAGCATTTT
TRBJ2-5,TRBV25-1,many,NA,CASSDYGETQYF,TGTGCCAGCAGTGACTACGGGGAGACCCAGTACTTC
TRBJ1-5,TRBV4-2,many,NA,CASSQSAVNNQPQHF,TGTGCCAGCAGCCAATCTGCCGTGAATAATCAGCCCCAGCATTTT
TRBJ1-5,TRBV20-1,many,NA,CSARGHGDNQPQHF,TGCAGTGCTAGAGGCCACGGGGACAATCAGCCCCAGCATTTT
TRBJ2-5,TRBV12-3/TRBV12-4,NA,NA,CASSTDTGGHQYF,TGTGCCAGCAGCACTGACACGGGGGGACACCAGTACTTC
TRBJ2-4,TRBV20-1,many,TRBD2,CSAIVSGTGNIQYF,TGCAGTGCTATAGTTAGCGGGACTGGAAACATTCAGTACTTC
TRBJ1-6,TRBV20-1,many,TRBD1,CSAQLWQGDNSPLHF,TGCAGTGCTCAACTGTGGCAGGGGGATAATTCACCCCTCCACTTT
TRBJ2-7,TRBV15,many,NA,CATSKTVSYEQYF,TGTGCCACCAGCAAGACAGTTAGCTACGAGCAGTACTTC
TRBJ1-5,TRBV19,NA,NA,CASSMAGTPNQPQHF,TGTGCCAGTAGTATGGCCGGGACACCTAATCAGCCCCAGCATTTT
TRBJ1-5,TRBV7-9,many,NA,CASSSDRPQQNQPQHF,TGTGCCAGCAGCTCCGACAGGCCGCAGCAGAATCAGCCCCAGCATTTT
TRBJ1-2,TRBV7-9,many,NA,CASSFRGQGYTF,TGTGCCAGCAGCTTCAGGGGACAAGGCTACACCTTC
TRBJ2-7,TRBV6-1,many,NA,CASSAGYGPYEQYF,TGTGCCAGCAGCGCGGGATACGGCCCTTACGAGCAGTACTTC
TRBJ2-1,TRBV5-4,few,TRBD2,CASSLNAGAYNEQFF,TGTGCCAGCAGCTTGAATGCGGGGGCCTACAATGAGCAGTTCTTC